The 23 T cell receptor beta chains presented below share a single source sample, sequenced in a study of post-analysis software for immune sequencing data. TCR beta libraries were prepared from cDNA with unique molecular identifiers. MiXCR was run by TCRdb on the PCR reads, yielding one entry per CDR3 protein. Among about 800,000 distinct CDR3 sequences listed, about 27% were seen once. The study, taken as a whole, reports: There were roughly 5 TRBV segments more frequent in patients than controls, and TRBV5-6, TRBV5-1 and TRBV20-1 were among them.

These receptors have no known antigen. Input material: blood. These receptors were collected from a girl between 10 and 17 years old with multiple sclerosis.

This clonotype was seen only a few times. V gene TRBV20-1 combines with J gene TRBJ2-7; D gene unclear. The CDR3 runs 12 residues. CDR1 and CDR2 from the germline V gene are DFQATT and SNEGSKA (reference sequence). Trimming shortened V by 3 bases and J by 1 base, and 7 bases separated the two germline ends. The CDR3 region is CSARPDSYEQYF. The CDR3 DNA is TGCAGTGCTAGGCCAGATTCCTACGAGCAGTACTTC.

About this clonotype itself: The junction does not match germline at one end; this may be a read error. The chain is built from TRBV20-1 and TRBJ2-1, with D possibly being TRBD2 (6 bases). CDR3 length: 14 residues. The germline CDR1 and CDR2 sequences are DFQATT and SNEGSKA (reference sequence). CDR3 nucleotide sequence: TGCAGTGCTTCCCGGAGGGGCCGTTACAATGTGCAGTTCTTC. It yields the protein CSASRRGRYNVQFF.

CDR3 nucleotides: TGCAGTCTGGGGATCCAAGAGACCCAGTACTTC. Translating gives CSLGIQETQYF. The chain combines TRBV29-1 with TRBJ2-5; D is ambiguous. Germline loops: CDR1 SQVTM, CDR2 ANQGSEA. The CDR3 is 11 amino acids.

This clonotype occurred a few times. As DNA, the CDR3 is TGTGCCAGCAGCCCCGTATCCCAATATGGCTACACCTTC. It encodes CASSPVSQYGYTF. The gene calls are TRBV9 and TRBJ1-2; D is unresolved. V dropped 4 bases and J dropped 5 bases, with 12 bases sitting between them. From germline, CDR1 is SGDLS and CDR2 YYNGEE. The CDR3 sequence is 13 residues long.

This clonotype was observed a few times. The chain carries TRBV7-2 and TRBJ2-3; 11 bases match TRBD2. CDR1 and CDR2 (germline): SGHTA, FQGNSA. Trimming removed 5 bases from V and 4 bases from J; junction bases left unmatched: 2. This CDR3 has 14 amino acids. CDR3 DNA sequence: TGTGCCAGCAGCCGACTAGCGGGGTCAGATACGCAGTATTTT. Its translation is CASSRLAGSDTQYF.

This rearrangement joins TRBV7-9 to TRBJ2-5, with D possibly being TRBD1 (6 bases). The CDR3 consists of 13 residues. Deletions cut 5 bases from V and 5 bases from J, with 12 bases between. Germline-derived CDR1 and CDR2 are SEHNR and FQNEAQ (reference sequence). As DNA, the CDR3 is TGTGCCAGCAGCCCCCAGGGGATGGAGACCCAGTACTTC. It is translated as CASSPQGMETQYF.

V and J are TRBV5-1 and TRBJ2-1; weak D call: TRBD2 (6 bases). The CDR3 is 15 residues long. Deletions cut 5 bases from V and 1 base from J, with 13 bases between. Germline V gives CDR1 SGHRS, CDR2 YFSETQ. This CDR3 is CASRLWGLSYNEQFF. In DNA form, the CDR3 reads TGCGCCAGCAGACTCTGGGGACTTTCCTACAATGAGCAGTTCTTC.

V and J are TRBV9 and TRBJ2-5; TRBD2 matches 10 bases. V gave up 3 bases and J gave up 2 bases; unmatched junction bases: 4. This CDR3 has 15 amino acids. Germline CDR1 is SGDLS and CDR2 is YYNGEE. In DNA, the CDR3 is TGTGCCAGCAGCGCCGGACTAGCGGTACAAGAGACCCAGTACTTC. It encodes CASSAGLAVQETQYF.

The V call is TRBV7-9, the J call TRBJ1-4; no firm D call. V lost 8 bases to trimming and J lost 5 bases, with 9 bases between them. The germline gives CDR1 SEHNR, CDR2 FQNEAQ (reference sequence). This CDR3 region has 12 residues. The CDR3 here is CASESDNEKLFF. The CDR3 DNA reads TGTGCCAGCGAGTCAGACAATGAAAAACTGTTTTTT.

The chain couples TRBV12-3 or TRBV12-4 to TRBJ1-2; D gene unclear. The CDR3 contains 10 residues. The V end lost 8 bases, the J end lost 7 bases, and 8 bases lay between the germline ends. CDR3 protein: CASPIFGYTF. CDR3 bases: TGTGCCAGCCCTATCTTTGGCTACACCTTC.

There are a few counts of this clonotype. This sequence joins TRBV27 and TRBJ2-5; a weak D match, TRBD1 (5 bases). Trimming removed 8 bases at V and 5 bases at J, with 15 bases between. Germline CDR1 and CDR2: MNHEY and SMNVEV (reference sequence). The CDR3 spans 13 residues. CDR3: CASQSGPRETQYF. As DNA, the CDR3 is TGTGCCAGCCAGTCAGGGCCCCGGGAGACCCAGTACTTC.

This clonotype was counted between two and nine times. This chain uses TRBV5-1 with TRBJ2-7, with D perhaps assigned TRBD1 or TRBD2 (5 bases each). The DNA end lines up better with TRBJ2-5; the J call may be wrong. The CDR3 has 12 residues. Germline-derived CDR1 and CDR2 are SGHRS and YFSETQ. CDR3 residues: CASRGGSETQYF. CDR3 nucleotide sequence: TGCGCCAGTCGTGGGGGTTCGGAGACCCAGTACTTC.

Note on this clonotype: A much larger clone differs from this one at a single base, so this may be a read error. The V gene is TRBV29-1, the J gene TRBJ2-1; D is perhaps TRBD1 (6 bases). The germline V gene has CDR1 SQVTM and CDR2 ANQGSEA. This CDR3 is 17 amino acids long. The chain's CDR3 is CSVVSWAGQSSYSEQFF. The CDR3 DNA reads TGCAGCGTTGTCTCTTGGGCTGGACAGAGCTCCTACAGTGAGCAGTTCTTC.

This clonotype was counted many times. This chain joins TRBV6-5 and TRBJ1-6, with D unresolved. CDR3 length: 14 residues. The V gene's germline CDR1 is MNHEY and CDR2 SVGAGI. The V and J ends lost 2 bases and 5 bases respectively, with 7 bases between them. The CDR3 coding sequence is TGTGCCAGCAGTTACGGGCAGAATAATTCACCCCTCCACTTT. As protein: CASSYGQNNSPLHF.

The rearrangement joins TRBV9 to TRBJ2-3, with D unresolved. The ends were cut back, 3 bases at V and 4 bases at J, with 15 bases in the middle. Germline CDR1 is SGDLS and CDR2 is YYNGEE. The CDR3 runs to 15 residues. For the CDR3, the DNA is TGTGCCAGCAGCGCGGCTAGTATGTTCCCAGATACGCAGTATTTT. Protein product: CASSAASMFPDTQYF.

The chain recombines TRBV6-1 with TRBJ2-7; 8 bases are a match to TRBD2. Losses at the gene ends were 5 bases for V and 4 bases for J; bases not matched to a gene: 4. The CDR3 runs to 13 residues. Germline CDR1 and CDR2: MNHNS and SASEGT. CDR3 in DNA: TGTGCCAGCAGTATCGGGGGGGAGTACGAGCAGTACTTC. This encodes CASSIGGEYEQYF.

The genes are TRBV9 and TRBJ1-3, with 7 bases matching TRBD1. Looked up from germline, CDR1 is SGDLS and CDR2 is YYNGEE. The CDR3 is 16 amino acids. J gave up 0 bases and V 2 bases, and 5 bases lay outside the gene matches. The CDR3 DNA sequence: TGTGCCAGCAGCGTCCGACAGGGAACCTCTGGAAACACCATATATTTT. Translation gives CASSVRQGTSGNTIYF.

This clonotype was counted a few times. The V call is TRBV5-1, the J call TRBJ2-7, with a weak D call TRBD1 (6 bases). Between the trimmed V and J ends, which lost 0 bases and 3 bases, there was a span of 13 bases. CDR3 length: 15 residues. Germline V gene sequence: CDR1 SGHRS, CDR2 YFSETQ. DNA for the CDR3: TGCGCCAGCAGCTTGGAGGCAGGGGCGCTCTACGAGCAGTACTTC. Encoded protein: CASSLEAGALYEQYF. The full variable domain, in which reference TRBV5-1 and TRBJ2-7 provide the parts outside the CDR3, is KAGVTQTPRYLIKTRGQQVTLSCSPISGHRSVSWYQQTPGQGLQFLFEYFSETQRNKGNFPGRFSGRQFSNSRSEMNVSTLELGDSALYLCASSLEAGALYEQYFGPGTRLTVT.

A word on this clonotype: Its ends do not fully match the called genes, so a read error is possible. CDR3 sequence reads: CASSLAEAGTGVAGANVRTF. The DNA of the CDR3 is TGTGCCAGCAGCTTAGCGGAGGCCGGGACAGGGGTGGCTGGGGCCAACGTCCGGACTTTC. The chain combines TRBV7-2 with TRBJ2-6; TRBD1 aligns across 10 bases. CDR1 and CDR2 from the germline V gene are SGHTA and FQGNSA. This CDR3 comprises 20 residues.

This clonotype has a handful of counts. V and J are TRBV7-2 and TRBJ1-1; TRBD1 might be the D (5 bases). Germline V gene lookup returns CDR1 SGHTA and CDR2 FQGNSA. This CDR3 contains 13 residues. V was trimmed by 0 bases and J by 9 bases, leaving 11 bases between them. The DNA of the CDR3 is TGTGCCAGCAGCTTAGCGGTGAAGGGGCAAGCTTTCTTT. Translating gives CASSLAVKGQAFF.

The gene calls are TRBV7-6 and TRBJ1-2, with D tentatively TRBD1 (6 bases). V was cut by 4 bases and J by 3 bases, with 15 bases left in between. The CDR3 is 15 residues long. Germline loops: CDR1 SGHVS, CDR2 FNYEAQ. The CDR3 protein is CASSSQGRWHYGYTF. The DNA of the CDR3 is TGTGCCAGCAGCTCCCAGGGGAGGTGGCACTATGGCTACACCTTC.

This clonotype was detected ten times or more. The chain uses TRBV29-1 and TRBJ2-1, with D possibly TRBD2 on 6 matching bases. Germline loops: CDR1 SQVTM, CDR2 ANQGSEA. The CDR3 sequence is 15 residues long. Trimming stripped 6 bases from V and 5 bases from J, with 20 bases between. The CDR3 here is CSVRSRGGINNEQFF. The CDR3 DNA follows: TGCAGCGTAAGGAGTCGTGGCGGGATTAACAATGAGCAGTTCTTC.

The chain combines TRBV29-1 with TRBJ2-3, with D possibly matching TRBD1 (5 bases). Trimming left V 6 bases short and J 6 bases short, with 13 bases between. CDR3 length: 12 residues. The germline gives CDR1 SQVTM, CDR2 ANQGSEA. CDR3 nucleotide sequence: TGCAGCGTGAGCAGGGTTTGCGATACGCAGTATTTT. Its protein is CSVSRVCDTQYF.